This T cell receptor beta chain was found in a study of blood T cell repertoires in COVID-19. About the research overall: COVID-19 samples from acute and convalescent phases originated in the United States, Italy and Spain.

Enrolled during active infection, Seattle patients were then followed longitudinally. Original methodology: Quantification of nucleated cells was approximated via reference gene primer amplification. Clones were sequenced by immunoSEQ multiplex PCR, and TCRdb holds only the in-frame ones, with some missing. The V and J calls and the clone size are those of that table, but D and trimming were determined from the DNA. This table has about 200,000 clones, more than 85% appearing once. Trimming removed 0 bases from V and 7 bases from J, with 16 bases in between. The CDR3 consists of 15 residues. Germline V CDR1 and CDR2: MNHEY, SMNVEV (reference sequence).

The source is a man aged 55 to 70 with COVID-19, enrolled during active disease. Sequenced material: peripheral blood. This chain connects TRBV27 to TRBJ2-7; TRBD1 is a possible D gene (7 bases). CDR3 bases: TGTGCCAGCAGTTTATCGACGGGGGCGACAGGGGAGCAGTACTTC. Protein sequence: CASSLSTGATGEQYF.